The T cell receptor beta chain under discussion was sequenced for a study of CD8+ T cells in alopecia areata listed by TCRdb under 2018. In terms of the full investigation: Treated patients were enrolled in an open-label pilot trial of oral tofacitinib at 5 to 10 mg twice daily for moderate-to-severe alopecia areata. Patients stayed on tofacitinib for 6 to 18 months and then had 6 months of follow-up off drug so that delayed response and recurrence could be assessed. In treated patients, disease severity was measured using the SALT score, which gives the percentage of scalp surface area affected. In both human patients and the C3H/HeJ mouse model, the study applied high-throughput TCRbeta sequencing to look at T cell clonal expansion in alopecia areata. In humans, TCRbeta sequencing was performed on scalp tissue and on sorted CD4+ and CD8+ peripheral blood T cells from healthy controls and from patients with patchy or totalis/universalis alopecia areata. Biopsies were taken from tofacitinib-treated patients at baseline and at 4 and 24 weeks of treatment, and a later scalp biopsy was taken in several of the tofacitinib-treated patients. Clonality in the scalp was compared among normal scalp (n=4), patchy alopecia areata scalp (n=8), and alopecia totalis/universalis scalp (n=8). RNA was extracted with the PAXgene miRNA kit for fixed scalp, the miRNeasy kit for PBMCs, and the RNeasy kit for mouse skin. Amplification of TCRbeta CDR3 regions was done by immunoSEQ multiplex PCR using 35 Vbeta forward primers and 13 Jbeta reverse primers. Results and caveats for the whole study, not just this receptor: Because the treated cohort was small and had only one nonresponder, larger studies are needed to examine links between baseline CD8+ expansion and response. Compared with mice, TCR sequences shared between patients were less clear, possibly partly because of HLA diversity across the patient population. Lesional scalp, especially in alopecia totalis/universalis, showed higher clonality and more expanded CD8+ clones than normal scalp, suggesting antigenic drive. Tofacitinib significantly lowered scalp clonality and the number of expanded CD8+ clones among the top 100 scalp clones. Unlike mouse skin, where gammadelta T cells dominate, normal human skin contains resident alphabeta T cells that get sequenced too, which complicates analysis of the scalp TCR repertoire. During tofacitinib treatment, many expanded lesional clones remained in scalp and blood, and this persistence may partly explain relapse after treatment is stopped.

Turning to this clone: The antigen it binds to is not known. It has no much larger one-base neighbor in the sample; base qualities were not kept.

What the time point label conveys for this sample: less than five weeks on oral tofacitinib. The intended sense of this specimen's treatment or condition label: oral pan-JAK inhibitor, 5-10 mg twice daily. Lesional scalp punch biopsies and peripheral blood were obtained from alopecia areata patients. PBMCs were isolated by density centrifugation and stained for CD3, CD4 and CD8, after which CD4+ and CD8+ T cells were sorted on a FACSAria. The library was obtained by the immunoSEQ multiplex PCR assay. RNA was extracted from all samples and reverse transcribed into cDNA, which served as template for TCR sequencing. First-strand cDNA was synthesized with SuperScript III using a 2:1 mix of oligo-dT and random hexamers. A synthetic immune receptor repertoire was used to gauge amplification bias, and whatever bias remained was removed computationally. The study's own analysis went as follows. After raw reads were preprocessed to remove errors, the CDR3 was defined following IMGT conventions as running from the conserved cysteine to phenylalanine. To get clonality, Shannon entropy was normalized by log2 of the number of productive unique TCRs and the result was subtracted from 1. Whether each scalp clone was CD4 or CD8 was inferred by checking scalp TCRbeta sequences against the CD4 and CD8 repertoires from sorted blood. TCRdb retrieved this table from immuneACCESS and kept in-frame rearrangements only. Not all clones are present; in checked studies, unresolved V genes account for under half, and no reason is known for the remainder. That table furnishes V, J and clone size, whereas the DNA furnished D and trimming. The sample data list 200,000 to 250,000 clones, and under 60% of these were observed just once. The leading ten clones occupy roughly 1.5% of the sample.

This sample comprised CD4+ T cells sorted from blood, obtained at week 4, from a patient treated with tofacitinib. The origin of this receptor is a human donor with alopecia areata.

This receptor carries the CDR3 CASSQSKRLPYEQYF. DNA sequence: TGCGCCAGCAGTCAATCGAAGCGTTTACCCTACGAGCAGTACTTC. The chain is made from TRBV23-1 and TRBJ2-7; no D gene is confidently identified. TRBV23-1 is an ORF, and what it does is uncertain. The CDR3 spans 15 residues, from the cysteine through the phenylalanine. Only the CDR3 DNA stays, 45 bases, in frame from base 1. Relative to germline, V is 0 bases shorter and J is 2 bases shorter, with 11 bases between their ends.